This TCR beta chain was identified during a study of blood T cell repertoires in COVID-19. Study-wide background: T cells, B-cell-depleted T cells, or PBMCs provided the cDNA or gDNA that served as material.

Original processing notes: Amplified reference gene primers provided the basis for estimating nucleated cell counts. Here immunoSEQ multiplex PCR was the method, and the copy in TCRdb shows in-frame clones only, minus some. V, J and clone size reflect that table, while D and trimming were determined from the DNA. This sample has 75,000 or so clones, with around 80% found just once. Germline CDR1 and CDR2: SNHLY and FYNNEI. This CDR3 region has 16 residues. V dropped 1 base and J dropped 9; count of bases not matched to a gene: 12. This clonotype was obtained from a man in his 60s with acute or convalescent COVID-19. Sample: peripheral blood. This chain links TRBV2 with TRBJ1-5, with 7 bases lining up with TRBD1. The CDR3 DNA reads TGTGCCAGCAGTGAAGGGATTCGGGACAGACGTCGGCCCCAGCATTTT. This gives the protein CASSEGIRDRRRPQHF.